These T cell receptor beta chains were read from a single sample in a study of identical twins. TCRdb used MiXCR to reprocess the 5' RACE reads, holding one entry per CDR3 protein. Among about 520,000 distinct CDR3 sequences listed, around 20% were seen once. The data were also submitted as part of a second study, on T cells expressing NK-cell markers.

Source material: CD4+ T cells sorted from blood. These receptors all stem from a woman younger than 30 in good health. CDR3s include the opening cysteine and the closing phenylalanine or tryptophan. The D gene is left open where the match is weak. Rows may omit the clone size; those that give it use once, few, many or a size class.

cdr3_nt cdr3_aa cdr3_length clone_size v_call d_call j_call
TGTGCCAGCAGTTTTTCCCGGCCAGTCTATGGCTACACCTTC CASSFSRPVYGYTF 14 few TRBV12-3/TRBV12-4 NA TRBJ1-2
TGCAGTGCTAGAGATGGGTGGCGGGGGGGCTACGAGCAGTACTTC CSARDGWRGGYEQYF 15 few TRBV20-1 TRBD2 TRBJ2-7
TGCAGTGCTTCGGAGGATGAGCAGTTCTTC CSASEDEQFF 10 many TRBV20-1 NA TRBJ2-1
TGCAGTGCTAGAGATTCCGGGACCGGGGTGGCCCAGTACTTC CSARDSGTGVAQYF 14 few TRBV20-1 NA TRBJ2-5
TGTGCCAGCAGTACCGCCGGGCCCCACTCCTACGAGCAGTACTTC CASSTAGPHSYEQYF 15 NA TRBV6-1 NA TRBJ2-7
TGTGCTAGTGGTTACTACCTGGGACAGGGGGTAGGCAATGAGCAGTTCTTC CASGYYLGQGVGNEQFF 17 few TRBV12-5 TRBD1 TRBJ2-1
TGTGCCAGCAGCACCCAAGTTGGCGGGGGGGCCGGTAACACCGGGGAGCTGTTTTTT CASSTQVGGGAGNTGELFF 19 few TRBV7-3 TRBD2 TRBJ2-2
TGTGCCATCAGTGAGAAGCTTGCGAACACCGGGGAGCTGTTTTTT CAISEKLANTGELFF 15 few TRBV10-3 NA TRBJ2-2
TGCAGTGCTAGTGGTCGCGCGACCTACGAGCAGTACTTC CSASGRATYEQYF 13 NA TRBV20-1 NA TRBJ2-7
TGCAGTGCTAGCCTGCTGAACACTGAAGCTTTCTTT CSASLLNTEAFF 12 NA TRBV20-1 NA TRBJ1-1
TGCAGTGCTAGAGGGGGATCGAATGAAAAACTGTTTTTT CSARGGSNEKLFF 13 few TRBV20-1 NA TRBJ1-4
TGTGCCATCAGTGAGTCTGAAGCTGGAGCTTTCTTT CAISESEAGAFF 12 NA TRBV10-3 NA TRBJ1-1
TGTGCCAGCAGCCCGAGGGCTAGCGGGGGCTACGAGCAGTACTTC CASSPRASGGYEQYF 15 NA TRBV7-9 TRBD2 TRBJ2-7
TGTGCCAGCAGCTTACTCGTTCCTACTGAAGCTTTCTTT CASSLLVPTEAFF 13 NA TRBV7-2 NA TRBJ1-1
TGTGCCAGCAGCTCGGCCGGGACTACCGACAATGAGCAGTTCTTC CASSSAGTTDNEQFF 15 NA TRBV11-3 TRBD2 TRBJ2-1
TGTGCCATTCTAAGGGAGGGCCAGCTCTACAATGAGCAGTTCTTC CAILREGQLYNEQFF 15 few TRBV10-3 TRBD2 TRBJ2-1
TGCGCCAGCAGCCAAGATCTTGGAAGGGGATACAACACTGAAGCTTTCTTT CASSQDLGRGYNTEAFF 17 few TRBV4-1 NA TRBJ1-1
TGCGCCAGCAGCTTTTCGGACGGCGCCTATGGCTACACCTTC CASSFSDGAYGYTF 14 NA TRBV5-1 NA TRBJ1-2
TGTGCCAGCAGTGACAGGGGGTTCGACACTGAAGCTTTCTTT CASSDRGFDTEAFF 14 NA TRBV6-1 TRBD1 TRBJ1-1
TGTGCCAGCTCCCCAAGGACAGGGGACTCCTACGAGCAGTACTTC CASSPRTGDSYEQYF 15 few TRBV18 TRBD1 TRBJ2-7
TGCGCCAGCAGCTGGGGGACCGAATATAATTCACCCCTCCACTTT CASSWGTEYNSPLHF 15 few TRBV5-1 NA TRBJ1-6
TGTGCCAGCTCACCAGGGGCCGGGGATGGCTACACCTTC CASSPGAGDGYTF 13 many TRBV18 NA TRBJ1-2
TGTGCCAGCAGCTTCCGGACCCAGTACTTC CASSFRTQYF 10 NA TRBV5-6 NA TRBJ2-5
TGTGCCAGCAGTTCGACTAGCGGGGGGAGGGAGACCCAGTACTTC CASSSTSGGRETQYF 15 few TRBV12-3/TRBV12-4 TRBD2 TRBJ2-5
TGTGCCAGCAGTTACGGGGGGACATTGAACACTGAAGCTTTCTTT CASSYGGTLNTEAFF 15 few TRBV6-5 NA TRBJ1-1
TGTGCCAGCAGTTGGACAGGGTATAGCAATCAGCCCCAGCATTTT CASSWTGYSNQPQHF 15 few TRBV27 TRBD1 TRBJ1-5
TGTGCCAGCGGGCCGGGGGGGGTTTCCTCAAATGAGCAGTTCTTC CASGPGGVSSNEQFF 15 few TRBV25-1 TRBD2 TRBJ2-1
TGTGCCAGCAGTTACTCCACTCGGACAGGGAGGGGGTACGGCGAGCAGTACTTC CASSYSTRTGRGYGEQYF 18 few TRBV6-5 NA TRBJ2-7
TGTGCCAGCAGCTTAAGAGGAGTTGGCTCCTACAATGAGCAGTTCTTC CASSLRGVGSYNEQFF 16 NA TRBV7-3 NA TRBJ2-1
TGCAGTGCTAGGACACCCCAAGAGACCCAGTACTTC CSARTPQETQYF 12 NA TRBV20-1 NA TRBJ2-5
TGTGCCAGCAGCCTCGGACAGGGGTACACCGGGGAGCTGTTTTTT CASSLGQGYTGELFF 15 NA TRBV5-5 TRBD1 TRBJ2-2
TGCAGTGCTTCGGACTGGTCCTACGAGCAGTACTTC CSASDWSYEQYF 12 few TRBV20-1 NA TRBJ2-7
TGCAGTGCTGACGACCGGCTTGGGAACGAGCAGTACTTC CSADDRLGNEQYF 13 few TRBV20-1 NA TRBJ2-7
TGTGCCAGCAGTTCGGGGTTGAATTGGATCACTGAAGCTTTCTTT CASSSGLNWITEAFF 15 NA TRBV6-5 NA TRBJ1-1
TGTGCCAGCAGCTTGGCCGGGGGCATGGGAAACACCATATATTTT CASSLAGGMGNTIYF 15 NA TRBV5-5 NA TRBJ1-3
TGTGCCAGCAGCTTAATTTTGGGACAGGGAGGGTCCTACGAGCAGTACTTC CASSLILGQGGSYEQYF 17 few TRBV7-2 TRBD1 TRBJ2-7
TGCAGCGTTGCTGGTTCTACCCCCACAGATACGCAGTATTTT CSVAGSTPTDTQYF 14 NA TRBV29-1 NA TRBJ2-3
TGTGCCTGGAGTGGAGACTCCCAAGAGACCCAGTACTTC CAWSGDSQETQYF 13 few TRBV30 NA TRBJ2-5
TGTGCCAGCAGCCGGGACGGACGGGGAGCTTTCTTT CASSRDGRGAFF 12 NA TRBV14 NA TRBJ1-1